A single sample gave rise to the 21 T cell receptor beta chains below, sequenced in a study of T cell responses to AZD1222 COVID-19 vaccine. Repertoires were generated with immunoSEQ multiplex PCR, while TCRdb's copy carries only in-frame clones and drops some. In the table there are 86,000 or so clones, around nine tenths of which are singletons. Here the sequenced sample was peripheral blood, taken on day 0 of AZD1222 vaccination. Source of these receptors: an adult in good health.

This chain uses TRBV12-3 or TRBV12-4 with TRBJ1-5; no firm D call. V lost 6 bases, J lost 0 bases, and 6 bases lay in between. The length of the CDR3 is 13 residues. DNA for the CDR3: TGTGCCAGCAGGAGGAATAGCAATCAGCCCCAGCATTTT. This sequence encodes CASRRNSNQPQHF.

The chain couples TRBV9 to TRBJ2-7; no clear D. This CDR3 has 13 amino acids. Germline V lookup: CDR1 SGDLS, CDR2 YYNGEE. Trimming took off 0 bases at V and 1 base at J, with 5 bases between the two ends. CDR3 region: CASSVGSSYEQYF. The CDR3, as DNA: TGTGCCAGCAGCGTAGGCAGTTCCTACGAGCAGTACTTC.

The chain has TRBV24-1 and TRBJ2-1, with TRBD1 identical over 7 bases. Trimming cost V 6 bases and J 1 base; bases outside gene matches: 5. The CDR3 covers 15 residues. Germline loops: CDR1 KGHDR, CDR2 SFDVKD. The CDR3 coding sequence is TGTGCCACCAGTCCGAGGACAGGTTCCTACAATGAGCAGTTCTTC. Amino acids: CATSPRTGSYNEQFF.

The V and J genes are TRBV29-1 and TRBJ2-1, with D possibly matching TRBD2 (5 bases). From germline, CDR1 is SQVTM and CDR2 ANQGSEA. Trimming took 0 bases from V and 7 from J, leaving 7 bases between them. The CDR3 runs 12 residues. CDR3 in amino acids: CSVEEGRNEQFF. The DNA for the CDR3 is TGCAGCGTTGAAGAGGGGAGAAATGAGCAGTTCTTC.

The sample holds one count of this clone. In DNA form, the CDR3 reads TGTGCCAGCAGCTTGGATCTCAGTCCGAACACTGAAGCTTTCTTT. Translated, it gives CASSLDLSPNTEAFF. The chain carries TRBV5-5 and TRBJ1-1; D is unclear. The CDR3 sequence is 15 residues long. Deletions cut 0 bases from V and 1 base from J, with 10 bases between. CDR1 and CDR2 from the germline V gene are SGHKS and YYEKEE (reference sequence).

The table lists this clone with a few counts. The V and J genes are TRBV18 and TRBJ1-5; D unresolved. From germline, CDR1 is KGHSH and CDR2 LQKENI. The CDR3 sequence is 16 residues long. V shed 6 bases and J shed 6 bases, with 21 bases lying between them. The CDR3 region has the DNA TGTGCCAGCTCGGAATACCCCCAAGTTTCGAGTCAGCCCCAGCATTTT. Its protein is CASSEYPQVSSQPQHF.

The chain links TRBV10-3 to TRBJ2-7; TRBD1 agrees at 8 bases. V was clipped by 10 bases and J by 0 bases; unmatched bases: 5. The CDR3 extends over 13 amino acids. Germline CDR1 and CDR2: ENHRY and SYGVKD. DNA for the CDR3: TGTGCCACCGGGACAGGACACTCCTACGAGCAGTACTTC. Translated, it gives CATGTGHSYEQYF.

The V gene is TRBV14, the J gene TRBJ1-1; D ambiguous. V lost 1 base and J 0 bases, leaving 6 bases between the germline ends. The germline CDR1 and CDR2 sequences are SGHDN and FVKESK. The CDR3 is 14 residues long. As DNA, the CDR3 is TGTGCCAGCAGCCAAGCAGGAATGAACACTGAAGCTTTCTTT. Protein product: CASSQAGMNTEAFF.

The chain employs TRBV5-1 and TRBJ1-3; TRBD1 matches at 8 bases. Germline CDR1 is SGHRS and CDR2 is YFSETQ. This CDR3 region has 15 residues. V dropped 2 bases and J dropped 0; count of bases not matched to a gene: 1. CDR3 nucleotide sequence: TGCGCCAGCAGCTTACAGGGGGTCTCTGGAAACACCATATATTTT. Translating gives CASSLQGVSGNTIYF.

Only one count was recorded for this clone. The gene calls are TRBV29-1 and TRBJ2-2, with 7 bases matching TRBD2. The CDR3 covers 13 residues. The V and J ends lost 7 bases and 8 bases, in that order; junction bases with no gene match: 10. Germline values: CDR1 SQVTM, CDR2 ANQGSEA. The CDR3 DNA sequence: TGCAGCGCGTCGGCGGGAGCAACGGGGGAGCTGTTTTTT. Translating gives CSASAGATGELFF.

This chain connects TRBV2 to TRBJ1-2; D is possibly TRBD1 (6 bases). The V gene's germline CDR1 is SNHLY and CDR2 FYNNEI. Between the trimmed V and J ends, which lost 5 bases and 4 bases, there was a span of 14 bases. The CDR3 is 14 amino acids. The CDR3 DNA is TGTGCCAGCAGTCCCGAGACAGGACCCTATGGCTACACCTTC. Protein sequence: CASSPETGPYGYTF.

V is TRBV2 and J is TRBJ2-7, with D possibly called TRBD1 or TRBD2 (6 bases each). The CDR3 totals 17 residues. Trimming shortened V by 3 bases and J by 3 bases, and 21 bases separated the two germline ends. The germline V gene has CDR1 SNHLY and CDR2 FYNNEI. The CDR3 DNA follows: TGTGCCAGCAGTGACGTCGGACTACTGACAGGACTCTACGAGCAGTACTTC. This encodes CASSDVGLLTGLYEQYF.

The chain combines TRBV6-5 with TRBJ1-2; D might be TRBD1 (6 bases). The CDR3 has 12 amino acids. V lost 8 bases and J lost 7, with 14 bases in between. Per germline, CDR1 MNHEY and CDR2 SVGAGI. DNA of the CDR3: TGTGCCAGCCGACAGGCTCACTTTGGCTACACCTTC. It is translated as CASRQAHFGYTF.

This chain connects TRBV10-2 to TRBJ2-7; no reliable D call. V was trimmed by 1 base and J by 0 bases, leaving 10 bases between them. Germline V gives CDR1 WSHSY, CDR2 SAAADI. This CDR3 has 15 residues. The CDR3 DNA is TGCGCCAGCAGTGAGTTTGGACGGAGCTCCTACGAGCAGTACTTC. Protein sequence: CASSEFGRSSYEQYF.

CDR3 in DNA: TGTGCCAGCAGCTCCTTGGGATGGACTAGCGGGAGGGGATACAATGAGCAGTTCTTC. Translating it yields CASSSLGWTSGRGYNEQFF. The J gene is TRBJ2-1, the V gene TRBV5-6; 15 positions agree with TRBD2. From germline, CDR1 is SGHDT and CDR2 YYEEEE. The V segment lost 3 bases and the J segment 4 bases; nucleotides outside the gene matches: 11. The CDR3 loop spans 19 amino acids.

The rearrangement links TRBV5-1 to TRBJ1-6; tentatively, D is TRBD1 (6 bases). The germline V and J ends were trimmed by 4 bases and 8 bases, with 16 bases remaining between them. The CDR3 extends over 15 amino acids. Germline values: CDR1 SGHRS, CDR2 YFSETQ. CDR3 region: CASSNRASTDSPLHF. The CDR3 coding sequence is TGCGCCAGCAGCAACAGGGCTTCCACGGATTCACCCCTCCACTTT.

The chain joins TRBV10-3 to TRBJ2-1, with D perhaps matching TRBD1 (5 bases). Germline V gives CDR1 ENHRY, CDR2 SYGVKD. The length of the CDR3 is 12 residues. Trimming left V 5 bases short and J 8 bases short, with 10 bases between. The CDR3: CAISPEGDEQFF. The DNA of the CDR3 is TGTGCCATCAGTCCCGAAGGGGATGAGCAGTTCTTC.

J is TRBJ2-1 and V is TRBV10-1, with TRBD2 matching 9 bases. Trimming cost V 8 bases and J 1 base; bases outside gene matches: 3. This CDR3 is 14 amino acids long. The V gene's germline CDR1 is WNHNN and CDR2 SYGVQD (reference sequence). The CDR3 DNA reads TGCGCCAGCTCGCGGGGGGGGTCCTACAATGAGCAGTTCTTC. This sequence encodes CASSRGGSYNEQFF.

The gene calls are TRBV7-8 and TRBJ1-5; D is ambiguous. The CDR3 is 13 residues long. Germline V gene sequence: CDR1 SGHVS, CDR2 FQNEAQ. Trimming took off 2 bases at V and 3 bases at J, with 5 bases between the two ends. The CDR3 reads CASSLRPNQPQHF. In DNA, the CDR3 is TGTGCCAGCAGCTTAAGACCCAATCAGCCCCAGCATTTT.

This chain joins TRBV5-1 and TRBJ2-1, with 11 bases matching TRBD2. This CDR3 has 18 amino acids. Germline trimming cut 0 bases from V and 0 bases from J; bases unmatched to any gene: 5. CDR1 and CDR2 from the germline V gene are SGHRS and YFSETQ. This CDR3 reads CASSLEGLAASSYNEQFF. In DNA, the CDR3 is TGCGCCAGCAGCTTGGAGGGACTAGCGGCTAGCTCCTACAATGAGCAGTTCTTC. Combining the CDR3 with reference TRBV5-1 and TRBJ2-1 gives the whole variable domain KAGVTQTPRYLIKTRGQQVTLSCSPISGHRSVSWYQQTPGQGLQFLFEYFSETQRNKGNFPGRFSGRQFSNSRSEMNVSTLELGDSALYLCASSLEGLAASSYNEQFFGPGTRLTVL.

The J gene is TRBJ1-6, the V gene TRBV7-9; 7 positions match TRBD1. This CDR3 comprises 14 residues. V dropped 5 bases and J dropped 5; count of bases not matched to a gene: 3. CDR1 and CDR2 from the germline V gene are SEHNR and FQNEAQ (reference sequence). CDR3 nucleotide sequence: TGTGCCAGCAGCCCCGGGACAGATAATTCACCCCTCCACTTT. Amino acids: CASSPGTDNSPLHF. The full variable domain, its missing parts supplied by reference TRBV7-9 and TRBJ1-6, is DTGVSQNPRHKITKRGQNVTFRCDPISEHNRLYWYRQTLGQGPEFLTYFQNEAQLEKSRLLSDRFSAERPKGSFSTLEIQRTEQGDSAMYLCASSPGTDNSPLHFGNGTRLTVT.